This T cell receptor (beta chain) comes out of a study of cytotoxic CD8 clonotypes in ibrutinib-treated CLL. The assay was immunoSEQ multiplex PCR, and TCRdb's table has in-frame clones only and misses some. The data contain tens of thousands of clones, approximately 60% of them singletons. Genomic DNA in an amount of around 2.2 micrograms was extracted from cryopreserved PBMCs and used for the preparation of TCR beta libraries. Material: PBMCs, obtained after 24 months of ibrutinib treatment. This sequence was found in a human donor with chronic lymphocytic leukemia.

The CDR3 DNA reads TGCGCCAGCAGCTCGGGGGGGTCCACCGGGGAGCTGTTTTTT. Its translation: CASSSGGSTGELFF. The V call is TRBV5-1, the J call TRBJ2-2; 8 bases are shared with TRBD2. This CDR3 comprises 14 residues. CDR1 is SGHRS, CDR2 YFSETQ, per germline. The junction had 2 bases not matched to a gene; V was cut back by 3 bases and J by 4 bases.